This T cell receptor beta chain was obtained from a study of blood T cells in healthy people across ages. This clonotype was seen ten or more times. The antigen is not known. Broader study findings: The study regarded diversity estimates from one million T cells as underestimates. There was no known CMV status for donors, so expanded clonotype changes were possibly confounded. It was the long-lived donors that had more naive CD4+ cells and higher diversity than aged donors.

A second roughly 6 to 11 cycle PCR used barcoded and J-beta primers. A 12-random-nucleotide template-switch adaptor tagged each cDNA molecule. In TCRdb, the 5' RACE reads were re-called with MiXCR into one record per CDR3 protein. The table has 550,000 to 750,000 distinct CDR3 sequences, around 20% seen once; the top ten hold roughly 3.9%. The germline V and J ends were trimmed by 8 bases and 4 bases, with 11 bases remaining between them. CDR1 MNHEY and CDR2 SVGEGT come from the germline V gene. The CDR3 has 12 residues. V is TRBV6-2 or TRBV6-3 and J is TRBJ2-5; weak D call: TRBD1 (6 bases). This TCR was sampled from a man in his 70s in good health. Input material: blood. CDR3 coding DNA: TGTGCCAGCGAGCAGGGGCGAGAGACCCAGTACTTC. Amino acids: CASEQGRETQYF.